The 28 T cell receptor beta chains below all came from one sample that was sequenced in a study of lymphopenia after photon versus proton radiotherapy (dated by TCRdb to about 2019). Libraries came from the immunoSEQ multiplex PCR assay. The table comes from immuneACCESS by way of TCRdb, which keeps in-frame sequences with V and J called. Part of the clones is missing from these tables; in studies checked, under half for an unresolved V gene and the rest for unknown reasons. A total of tens of thousands of clones appear in this sample, 85% of them only once. 2.2% of the sample lies in the top ten. The source was peripheral blood, collected from a patient treated with photon-based radiotherapy. The receptor source for this set is a man in his forties with gastric cancer.

The CDR3, as DNA: TGTGCCATCAGTCCAAGCGGGGGCGGGGGAGATACGCAGTATTTT. Encoded protein: CAISPSGGGGDTQYF. The chain has TRBV10-3 and TRBJ2-3; 8 bases match TRBD2. The CDR3 has 15 amino acids. J was trimmed by 5 bases and V by 5 bases; bases with no gene match: 9. Germline CDR1 reads ENHRY; CDR2 reads SYGVKD.

The chain recombines TRBV14 with TRBJ1-3; D ambiguous. The CDR3 has 15 amino acids. In germline, CDR1 is SGHDN, CDR2 FVKESK. V dropped 5 bases and J dropped 4 bases, with 15 bases sitting between them. The CDR3, as DNA: TGTGCCAGCAGCTATCGGGAGCCAAGGGGAAACACCATATATTTT. Amino acids: CASSYREPRGNTIYF.

V gene TRBV4-3 combines with J gene TRBJ2-3, with D perhaps assigned TRBD1 or TRBD2 (7 bases each). The CDR3 covers 17 residues. From germline, CDR1 is LGHNA and CDR2 YSLEER. The V and J ends lost 0 bases and 7 bases respectively, with 20 bases between them. The CDR3 DNA reads as TGCGCCAGCAGCCAAGAGAAAGGGAGGGGGCGATGGAATACGCAGTATTTT. Its translation: CASSQEKGRGRWNTQYF.

The chain links TRBV9 to TRBJ1-2; D might be TRBD1 (6 bases). Per the germline V gene, CDR1 is SGDLS and CDR2 is YYNGEE. With 5 bases removed from V and 2 bases from J, the gap between germline ends came to 19 bases. CDR3 length equals 16 residues. The CDR3: CASSPQSSGTNYGYTF. CDR3 in DNA: TGTGCCAGCAGTCCACAGTCTTCGGGGACAAACTATGGCTACACCTTC. Using reference TRBV9 and TRBJ1-2 for the parts outside the CDR3, the full variable domain is DSGVTQTPKHLITATGQRVTLRCSPRSGDLSVYWYQQSLDQGLQFLIQYYNGEERAKGNILERFSAQQFPDLHSELNLSSLELGDSALYFCASSPQSSGTNYGYTFGSGTRLTVV.

The chain carries TRBV9 and TRBJ2-3; 7 nucleotides match TRBD1. The CDR3 has 16 residues. V gave up 3 bases and J gave up 5 bases; unmatched junction bases: 12. Germline values: CDR1 SGDLS, CDR2 YYNGEE. This CDR3 reads CASSAQPGGVGDTQYF. The CDR3 DNA follows: TGTGCCAGCAGCGCCCAACCAGGGGGAGTCGGAGATACGCAGTATTTT.

The chain employs TRBV18 and TRBJ2-3; the D call may be TRBD1 or TRBD2 (5 bases each). CDR3 length equals 14 residues. Per the germline V gene, CDR1 is KGHSH and CDR2 is LQKENI. Trimming shortened V by 4 bases and J by 6 bases, and 14 bases separated the two germline ends. The chain's CDR3 is CASSLPGAPDTQYF. The CDR3 region has the DNA TGTGCCAGCTCACTACCCGGGGCACCCGATACGCAGTATTTT.

This clone showed up just a few times. The J gene is TRBJ2-3, the V gene TRBV5-4; the D gene could be TRBD1 or TRBD2 (6 bases each). Trimming removed 6 bases at V and 0 bases at J, with 11 bases between. This CDR3 has 14 residues. Germline V gives CDR1 SGHNT, CDR2 YYREEE (reference sequence). CDR3 in DNA: TGTGCCAGCACCGGGGGCCCTAGCACAGATACGCAGTATTTT. Protein: CASTGGPSTDTQYF.

The chain links TRBV4-2 to TRBJ1-2, with D maybe TRBD1 (6 bases). The ends were cut back, 1 base at V and 4 bases at J, with 16 bases in the middle. CDR1 and CDR2 from the germline V gene are LGHNA and YNFKEQ. The CDR3 is made up of 16 amino acids. The DNA of the CDR3 is TGTGCCAGCAGCCAAGGCGAAGGGGGACTTGGCTATGGCTACACCTTC. This translates into CASSQGEGGLGYGYTF.

CDR3 coding DNA: TGTGCCAGCAGCCCTGGACGAGTAGGCACAGATACGCAGTATTTT. Its protein is CASSPGRVGTDTQYF. The rearrangement uses TRBV5-4 and TRBJ2-3, with D uncertain. The CDR3 totals 15 residues. Per germline, CDR1 SGHNT and CDR2 YYREEE (reference sequence). V gave up 4 bases and J gave up 1 base, with 13 bases separating them. Looking up the rest from reference TRBV5-4 and TRBJ2-3 gives the full variable domain: ETGVTQSPTHLIKTRGQQVTLRCSSQSGHNTVSWYQQALGQGPQFIFQYYREEENGRGNFPPRFSGLQFPNYSSELNVNALELDDSALYLCASSPGRVGTDTQYFGPGTRLTVL.

Remarks on this clone: Other nucleotide sequences in the sample specify the same CDR3. The rearrangement links TRBV15 to TRBJ1-5, with D unclear. V gave up 0 bases and J gave up 4 bases, with 1 base separating them. CDR1 and CDR2 (germline): LNHNV, YYDKDF (reference sequence). The CDR3 covers 12 residues. Written as DNA, the CDR3 is TGTGCCACCAGCAGAGATAATCAGCCCCAGCATTTT. This codes for CATSRDNQPQHF.

This clone has a handful of counts. The chain links TRBV19 to TRBJ1-5; perhaps TRBD1 as D (5 bases). Per germline, CDR1 LNHDA and CDR2 SQIVND (reference sequence). V was trimmed by 5 bases and J by 6 bases, leaving 20 bases between them. The CDR3 runs 16 residues. The CDR3: CASSSSGTPYGQPQHF. DNA of the CDR3: TGTGCCAGTAGTTCATCAGGGACCCCGTATGGTCAGCCCCAGCATTTT. The complete variable domain, with remaining parts taken from reference TRBV19 and TRBJ1-5, reads DGGITQSPKYLFRKEGQNVTLSCEQNLNHDAMYWYRQDPGQGLRLIYYSQIVNDFQKGDIAEGYSVSREKKESFPLTVTSAQKNPTAFYLCASSSSGTPYGQPQHFGDGTRLSIL.

This clone showed up just once. This chain links TRBV9 with TRBJ2-7; 9 nucleotides match TRBD1. This CDR3 has 14 residues. Germline V CDR1 and CDR2: SGDLS, YYNGEE. With V trimmed by 2 bases and J by 6 bases, 6 bases remained unmatched. CDR3 sequence: CASSVGQGISEQYF. CDR3 DNA sequence: TGTGCCAGCAGCGTCGGACAGGGGATAAGCGAGCAGTACTTC.

This chain connects TRBV23-1 to TRBJ2-3; tentative D call: TRBD1 (6 bases). TRBV23-1 is classed as an ORF, of uncertain function. The V end lost 0 bases, the J end lost 0 bases, and 28 bases lay between the germline ends. The CDR3 totals 22 residues. CDR3 nucleotides: TGCGCCAGCAGTCAATCGGAAGGGGGTGACAGGAGTCGAGACACTAGCACAGATACGCAGTATTTT. This encodes CASSQSEGGDRSRDTSTDTQYF.

This CDR3 is CASSLSSDTQYF. The CDR3 DNA follows: TGTGCCAGCAGCTTATCTTCAGATACGCAGTATTTT. The J gene is TRBJ2-3, the V gene TRBV7-3, with D unclear. Per the germline V gene, CDR1 is SGHTA and CDR2 is FQGTGA. The CDR3 spans 12 residues. Trimming removed 2 bases from V and 4 bases from J, with 4 bases in between.

The genes are TRBV5-1 and TRBJ1-2; maybe TRBD1 (5 bases). CDR1 is SGHRS, CDR2 YFSETQ, per germline. This CDR3 comprises 14 residues. Trimming removed 0 bases from V and 8 bases from J, with 14 bases in between. This CDR3 is CASSLDPQGGGYTF. CDR3 nucleotides: TGCGCCAGCAGCTTGGACCCCCAGGGAGGAGGCTACACCTTC.

CDR3 sequence reads: CASSFSGHTEAFF. The DNA of the CDR3 is TGCGCCAGCAGCTTCTCAGGGCACACTGAAGCTTTCTTT. This sequence joins TRBV5-1 and TRBJ1-1; possible D gene TRBD1, 5 bases. This CDR3 spans 13 amino acids. Trimming pared 2 bases from V and 3 bases from J, leaving 8 bases between. CDR1 and CDR2 (germline): SGHRS, YFSETQ.

The rearrangement joins TRBV6-5 to TRBJ1-6, with no clear D. V lost 4 bases and J lost 4, with 8 bases in between. The CDR3 sequence is 14 residues long. The V gene's germline CDR1 is MNHEY and CDR2 SVGAGI. The CDR3: CASSSAVYNSPLHF. Written as DNA, the CDR3 is TGTGCCAGCAGTTCGGCGGTGTATAATTCACCCCTCCACTTT.

The V gene is TRBV7-2, the J gene TRBJ2-7, with 11 bases aligning to TRBD1. The ends lost 2 bases at V and 2 bases at J; junction bases unmatched: 2. Per germline, CDR1 SGHTA and CDR2 FQGNSA. The CDR3 is made up of 15 amino acids. Here the CDR3 DNA reads TGTGCCAGCAGCTTATCGGACAGGGGGCCCTACGAGCAGTACTTC. Protein sequence: CASSLSDRGPYEQYF.

The table lists this clone with a count of one. The V call is TRBV7-2, the J call TRBJ1-6, with D perhaps TRBD1 (6 bases). Germline CDR1 SGHTA, CDR2 FQGNSA. V shed 5 bases and J shed 7 bases, with 15 bases lying between them. The CDR3 sequence is 15 residues long. This chain's CDR3 is CASSLLGGPNSPLHF. CDR3 bases: TGTGCCAGCAGCCTCCTCGGGGGCCCCAATTCACCCCTCCACTTT.

On this clone itself: The sample carries other DNA sequences with the same CDR3. The rearrangement joins TRBV18 to TRBJ2-3; D not resolved. This CDR3 spans 13 amino acids. Germline values: CDR1 KGHSH, CDR2 LQKENI. V shed 5 bases and J shed 0 bases, with 6 bases lying between them. In DNA, the CDR3 is TGTGCCAGCTCATCAGATAGCACAGATACGCAGTATTTT. Translation: CASSSDSTDTQYF.

The chain recombines TRBV14 with TRBJ1-1; D remains unclear. V lost 0 bases and J lost 9, with 14 bases in between. This CDR3 spans 14 amino acids. Germline-derived CDR1 and CDR2 are SGHDN and FVKESK. CDR3 residues: CASSQDRGYGQAFF. In DNA form, the CDR3 reads TGTGCCAGCAGCCAAGACCGAGGGTATGGGCAAGCTTTCTTT.

CDR3 sequence (DNA): TGTGCCAGCGCTCAAGAGCCGAGCAATCAGCCCCAGCATTTT. It codes for CASAQEPSNQPQHF. V gene TRBV27 combines with J gene TRBJ1-5; D is ambiguous. The V end was cut by 8 bases, the J end by 1 base, with 12 bases between. Germline-derived CDR1 and CDR2 are MNHEY and SMNVEV (reference sequence). The CDR3 is made up of 14 amino acids.

The rearrangement uses TRBV7-9 and TRBJ1-2, with a possible D match to TRBD1 (5 bases). From germline, CDR1 is SEHNR and CDR2 FQNEAQ (reference sequence). The V gene lost 5 bases and the J gene lost 8 bases, with 18 bases spanning the gap. The CDR3 spans 14 residues. The CDR3 nucleotides read TGTGCCAGCAGCCCCGTTGGGGGGGTGGGAGGCTACACCTTC. Encoded protein: CASSPVGGVGGYTF.

The rearrangement joins TRBV9 to TRBJ2-3, with 7 positions matching TRBD1. Trimming removed 2 bases from V and 4 bases from J; junction bases left unmatched: 7. CDR3 size: 15 residues. The germline V gene encodes CDR1 SGDLS and CDR2 YYNGEE. The CDR3 reads CASSVTQGPPDTQYF. CDR3 DNA: TGTGCCAGCAGCGTCACACAGGGGCCCCCAGATACGCAGTATTTT.

The J gene is TRBJ2-3, the V gene TRBV5-5; unclear D gene. Germline V CDR1 and CDR2: SGHKS, YYEKEE (reference sequence). V gave up 0 bases and J gave up 6 bases, with 8 bases separating them. The CDR3 runs to 13 residues. The CDR3 bases are TGTGCCAGCAGCTTGGGGTCGGGCGATACGCAGTATTTT. It codes for CASSLGSGDTQYF. Combining the CDR3 with reference TRBV5-5 and TRBJ2-3 gives the whole variable domain DAGVTQSPTHLIKTRGQQVTLRCSPISGHKSVSWYQQVLGQGPQFIFQYYEKEERGRGNFPDRFSARQFPNYSSELNVNALLLGDSALYLCASSLGSGDTQYFGPGTRLTVL.

This clone came up a few times. This chain links TRBV7-9 with TRBJ2-5; TRBD1 agrees at 7 bases. CDR3 length: 16 amino acids. The V gene end was trimmed by 5 bases and the J gene end by 5 bases; junction bases not matched to a gene: 14. Germline CDR1 is SEHNR and CDR2 is FQNEAQ (reference sequence). This CDR3 is CASSQAGEGARETQYF. In nucleotides, the CDR3 is TGTGCCAGCAGCCAGGCGGGTGAGGGGGCCCGGGAGACCCAGTACTTC.

This clone was observed a handful of times. The chain carries TRBV27 and TRBJ1-5, with D perhaps matching TRBD1 (6 bases). CDR1 is MNHEY, CDR2 SMNVEV, per germline (reference sequence). The germline V and J ends were trimmed by 2 bases and 5 bases, with 10 bases remaining between them. This CDR3 is 14 amino acids long. The CDR3 region has the DNA TGTGCCAGCAGTTTAAGGGGGGCGGATCAGCCCCAGCATTTT. Encoded protein: CASSLRGADQPQHF.

The J gene is TRBJ1-1, the V gene TRBV5-1, with a possible D match to TRBD1 (5 bases). Deletions cut 4 bases from V and 0 bases from J, with 16 bases between. From germline, CDR1 is SGHRS and CDR2 YFSETQ. The CDR3 runs to 16 residues. The CDR3 nucleotides read TGCGCCAGCAGCCCAGACCTGACAGATTTGAACACTGAAGCTTTCTTT. It specifies CASSPDLTDLNTEAFF.